This T cell receptor (beta chain) was sequenced for a study of blood T cell repertoires in COVID-19. Study information: Spain, Italy and the United States supplied samples that represented acute and convalescent COVID-19.

Germline values: CDR1 MDHEN, CDR2 SYDVKM. The CDR3 contains 16 residues. The ends were cut back, 2 bases at V and 3 bases at J, with 13 bases in the middle. In the original processing: Researchers report that nucleated cell counts were estimated from reference gene primer amplification. TCRdb's table, derived via immunoSEQ multiplex PCR, lists solely in-frame clones and lacks some. V, J and clone size reflect that table, while D and trimming were determined from the DNA. The table records approximately 170,000 clones, about 86% of them present only once. The gene calls are TRBV28 and TRBJ2-2; TRBD1 is a possible D gene (6 bases). The sample consisted of peripheral blood. This receptor was identified in a man aged 18 to 29 with active or convalescent COVID-19. The CDR3 region is CASSLRGHPDTGELFF. CDR3 bases: TGTGCCAGCAGTTTACGGGGACATCCGGACACCGGGGAGCTGTTTTTT.